The TCR beta chain described here comes from a study of T cell changes during pregnancy in multiple sclerosis. Trimming shortened V by 6 bases and J by 0 bases, and 11 bases separated the two germline ends. The germline CDR1 and CDR2 sequences are LNHDA and SQIVND (reference sequence). The CDR3 loop spans 15 amino acids. The assay was immunoSEQ multiplex PCR, and TCRdb's table has in-frame clones only and misses some. The sample consists of some 31,000 clones, around 91% of them appearing once. The clonotype was recovered from a female donor with multiple sclerosis, enrolled in a pregnancy study. The chain is built from TRBV19 and TRBJ2-2, with D maybe TRBD2 (5 bases). Specimen: CD8+ T cells from peripheral blood mononuclear cells, collected in the second trimester of pregnancy. The CDR3 DNA reads TGTGCCAGTAGGGGCAGCGGAGCGAACACCGGGGAGCTGTTTTTT. The encoded protein is CASRGSGANTGELFF.